This TCR beta chain originates from a study of T cells after posttransplantation cyclophosphamide. Sequencing used immunoSEQ multiplex PCR; TCRdb keeps in-frame clones, though not all of them. In total the sample includes 32,000 or so clones, none of them seen once. General study points: TRB clonality was highly associated with recipient CMV seropositivity and reactivation. Later blood repertoires were often dominated by clones from the donor CD8+ memory compartment.

Per the germline V gene, CDR1 is SGHTA and CDR2 is FQGNSA. The CDR3 runs 15 residues. The V and J ends lost 8 bases and 3 bases, in that order; junction bases with no gene match: 9. This clone was recorded at least ten times. Antigen unknown. The receptor comes from a woman aged 60-75 years in good health, CMV-negative, and a related stem cell transplant donor. This chain joins TRBV7-2 and TRBJ2-3; 9 bases map to TRBD2. Sequencing was carried out using PBMCs. CDR3 protein: CASEVRGGGTDTQYF. CDR3 bases: TGTGCCAGCGAGGTGCGCGGGGGGGGAACAGATACGCAGTATTTT.